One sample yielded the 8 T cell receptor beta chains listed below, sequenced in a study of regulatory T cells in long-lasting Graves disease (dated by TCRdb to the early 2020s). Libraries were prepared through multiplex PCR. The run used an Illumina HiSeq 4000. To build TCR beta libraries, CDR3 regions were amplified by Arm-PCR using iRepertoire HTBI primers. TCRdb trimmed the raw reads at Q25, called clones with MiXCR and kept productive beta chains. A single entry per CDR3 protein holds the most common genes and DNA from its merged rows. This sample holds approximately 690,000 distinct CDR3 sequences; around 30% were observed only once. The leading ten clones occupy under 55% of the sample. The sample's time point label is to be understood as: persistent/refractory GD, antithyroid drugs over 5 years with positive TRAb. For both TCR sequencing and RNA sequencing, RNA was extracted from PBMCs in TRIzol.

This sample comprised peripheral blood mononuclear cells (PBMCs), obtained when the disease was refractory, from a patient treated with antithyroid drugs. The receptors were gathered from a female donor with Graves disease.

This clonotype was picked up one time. DNA of the CDR3: TGTGCCAGCTCACCAAGACAGGGGAGGACAGATACGCAGTATTTT. Translated: CASSPRQGRTDTQYF. This chain joins TRBV18 and TRBJ2-3; 8 bases agree with TRBD1. The germline V gene has CDR1 KGHSH and CDR2 LQKENI. The CDR3 covers 15 residues. V was pared by 2 bases and J by 3 bases, with 4 bases of the junction left unmatched.

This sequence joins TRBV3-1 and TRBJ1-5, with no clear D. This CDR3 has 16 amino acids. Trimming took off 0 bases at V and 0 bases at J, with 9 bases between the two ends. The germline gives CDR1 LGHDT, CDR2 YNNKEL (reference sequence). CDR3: CASSQDHSFSNQPQHF. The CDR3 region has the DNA TGTGCCAGCAGCCAAGATCACAGTTTTAGCAATCAGCCCCAGCATTTT.

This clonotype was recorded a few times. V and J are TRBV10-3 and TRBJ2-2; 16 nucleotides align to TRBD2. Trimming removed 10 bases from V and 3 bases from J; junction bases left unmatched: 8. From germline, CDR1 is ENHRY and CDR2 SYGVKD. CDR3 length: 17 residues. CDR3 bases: TGTGCCACCAAATGGGGGACTAGCGGGAGGGACACCGGGGAGCTGTTTTTT. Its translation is CATKWGTSGRDTGELFF.

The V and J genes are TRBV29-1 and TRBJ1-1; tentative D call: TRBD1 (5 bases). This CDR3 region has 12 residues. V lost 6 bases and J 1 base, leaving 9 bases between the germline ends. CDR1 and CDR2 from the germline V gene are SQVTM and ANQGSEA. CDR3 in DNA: TGCAGCGTCCGGGACGGGAACACTGAAGCTTTCTTT. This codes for CSVRDGNTEAFF.

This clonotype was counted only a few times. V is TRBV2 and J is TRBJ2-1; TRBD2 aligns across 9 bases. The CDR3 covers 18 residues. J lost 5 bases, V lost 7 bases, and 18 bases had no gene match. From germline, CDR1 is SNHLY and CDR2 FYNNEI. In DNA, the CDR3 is TGTGCCAGCAATAGACTAGCGGCTAAGCCTTCGCGAAACAATGAGCAGTTCTTC. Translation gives CASNRLAAKPSRNNEQFF.

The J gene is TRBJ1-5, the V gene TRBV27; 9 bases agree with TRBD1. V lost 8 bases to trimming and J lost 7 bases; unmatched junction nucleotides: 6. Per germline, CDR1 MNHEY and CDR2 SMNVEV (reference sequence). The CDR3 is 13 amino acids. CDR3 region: CASGDRVWQPQHF. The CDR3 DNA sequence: TGTGCCAGCGGGGACAGGGTCTGGCAGCCCCAGCATTTT.

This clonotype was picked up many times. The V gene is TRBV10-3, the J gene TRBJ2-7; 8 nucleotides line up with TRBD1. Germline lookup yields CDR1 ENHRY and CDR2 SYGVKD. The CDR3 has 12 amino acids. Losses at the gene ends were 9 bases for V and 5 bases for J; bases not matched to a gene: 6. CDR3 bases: TGTGCCATGTCCGGGACAGGCCACGAGCAGTACTTC. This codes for CAMSGTGHEQYF.

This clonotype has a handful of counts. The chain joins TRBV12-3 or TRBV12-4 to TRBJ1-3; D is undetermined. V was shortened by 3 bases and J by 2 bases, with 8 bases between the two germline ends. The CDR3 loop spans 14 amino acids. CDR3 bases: TGTGCCAGCAGTTTGGAGGGCCCTGGAAACACCATATATTTT. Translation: CASSLEGPGNTIYF.